This entry features one T cell receptor (beta chain) sequence. Only in-frame clones appear in the TCRdb table, and some are missing; sequencing was by immunoSEQ multiplex PCR. The data contain about 1 million clones, about 75% of them singletons. The entry originates in a study of shared clonotypes between healthy human individuals. On the study more broadly: There were three CD4 naive, three CD4 memory, two CD8 naive and one CD8 memory plates per donor.

V shed 1 base and J shed 6 bases, with 8 bases lying between them. CDR3 length: 12 amino acids. Germline V gene lookup returns CDR1 SGHDT and CDR2 YYEEEE. The source material was memory CD4+ T cells sorted from blood. As to subset: CD45RA-negative fraction. The clonotype comes from a man between 18 and 29 years old in good health. The chain couples TRBV5-6 to TRBJ2-7; D is unclear. CDR3 in DNA: TGTGCCAGCAGCTTGTGGAGCACCGAGCAGTACTTC. Its protein product is CASSLWSTEQYF.